A selection of T cell receptor beta chains follows, all from one sample in a study of T cells in Graves' hyperthyroidism and ophthalmopathy. One entry per CDR3 protein results from TCRdb running MiXCR on the multiplex PCR reads. In the table there are approximately 380,000 distinct CDR3 sequences, about a fifth of which are singletons. Sequences were obtained from blood. The receptors stem from a man younger than 30 with Graves' ophthalmopathy. Both conserved end residues are part of each CDR3. Fields, in order: V gene, D gene, J gene, CDR3 protein. The D gene is left open where the match is weak.

V: TRBV14
D: .
J: TRBJ1-1
CDR3: CASSQDLKANTEAFF

V: TRBV3-1
D: .
J: TRBJ1-4
CDR3: CASSPPRGTNEKLFF

V: TRBV10-3
D: TRBD1
J: TRBJ1-4
CDR3: CAISQQGGNEKLFF

V: TRBV5-6
D: TRBD2
J: TRBJ2-7
CDR3: CASSFSTSGVYEQYF

V: TRBV6-1
D: .
J: TRBJ1-1
CDR3: CASTGPNTEAFF

V: TRBV5-4
D: .
J: TRBJ1-5
CDR3: CASSLFGVNQPQHF

V: TRBV6-1
D: .
J: TRBJ2-2
CDR3: CASSPVTGELFF

V: TRBV3-1
D: TRBD1
J: TRBJ2-7
CDR3: CASSQGTGGSYEQYF

V: TRBV6-1
D: .
J: TRBJ1-4
CDR3: CASSENMHRGEKLFF

V: TRBV5-1
D: TRBD2
J: TRBJ2-2
CDR3: CASSLGRGLQDTGELFF

V: TRBV7-2
D: .
J: TRBJ2-1
CDR3: CASSLAGRERLGQFF

V: TRBV5-8
D: .
J: TRBJ2-7
CDR3: CASSMGRSYEQYF

V: TRBV6-1
D: TRBD1
J: TRBJ1-2
CDR3: CASSDGQGVYGYTF

V: TRBV2
D: .
J: TRBJ2-7
CDR3: CASLKMGGPYEQYF

V: TRBV15
D: TRBD1
J: TRBJ1-2
CDR3: CATSRGDSGSYTF

V: TRBV19
D: .
J: TRBJ1-5
CDR3: CASSIYTYNQPQHF

V: TRBV9
D: .
J: TRBJ2-1
CDR3: CASSNRDGFYNEQFF

V: TRBV11-3
D: .
J: TRBJ2-7
CDR3: CASSVTAFYEQYF

V: TRBV11-2
D: .
J: TRBJ1-2
CDR3: CASSFEGSGYTF

V: TRBV15
D: .
J: TRBJ2-1
CDR3: CATSLGNEQFF

V: TRBV11-2
D: TRBD1
J: TRBJ2-7
CDR3: CASSLAGTEFYEQYF

V: TRBV3-1
D: .
J: TRBJ1-2
CDR3: CASSQERNGYTF

V: TRBV20-1
D: TRBD1
J: TRBJ1-2
CDR3: CSAPGTVHNYGYTF

V: TRBV7-8
D: TRBD1
J: TRBJ2-5
CDR3: CASSLHPRQGGLETQYF

V: TRBV18
D: TRBD1
J: TRBJ1-5
CDR3: CASSPDRNQPQHF

V: TRBV9
D: TRBD2
J: TRBJ2-5
CDR3: CASTSGGLQETQYF